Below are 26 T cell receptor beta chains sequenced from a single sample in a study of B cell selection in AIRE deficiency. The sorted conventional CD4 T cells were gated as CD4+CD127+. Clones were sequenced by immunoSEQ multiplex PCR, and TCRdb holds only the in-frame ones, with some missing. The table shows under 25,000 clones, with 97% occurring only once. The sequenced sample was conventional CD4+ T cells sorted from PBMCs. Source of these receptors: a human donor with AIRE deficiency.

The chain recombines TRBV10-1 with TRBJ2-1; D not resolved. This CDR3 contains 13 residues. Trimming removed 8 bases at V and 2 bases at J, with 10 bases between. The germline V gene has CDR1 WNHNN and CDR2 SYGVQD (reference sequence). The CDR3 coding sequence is TGCGCCAGCCCGACAAACACCTACAATGAGCAGTTCTTC. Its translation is CASPTNTYNEQFF.

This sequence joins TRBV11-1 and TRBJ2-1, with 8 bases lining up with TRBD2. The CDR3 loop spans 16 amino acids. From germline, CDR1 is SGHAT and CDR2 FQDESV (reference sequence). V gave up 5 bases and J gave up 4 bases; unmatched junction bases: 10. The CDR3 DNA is TGTGCCAGCAGCCCAAGGACTAGCAACCTGTACAATGAGCAGTTCTTC. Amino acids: CASSPRTSNLYNEQFF. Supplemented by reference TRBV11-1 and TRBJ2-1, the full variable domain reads EAEVAQSPRYKITEKSQAVAFWCDPISGHATLYWYRQILGQGPELLVQFQDESVVDDSQLPKDRFSAERLKGVDSTLKIQPAELGDSAMYLCASSPRTSNLYNEQFFGPGTRLTVL.

Here the CDR3 reads CASSFDGELFF. The CDR3 DNA is TGTGCCAGCAGCTTCGACGGGGAGCTGTTTTTT. This rearrangement joins TRBV7-9 to TRBJ2-2; D call uncertain. This CDR3 has 11 amino acids. Trimming removed 3 bases at V and 7 bases at J, with 3 bases between. The germline V gene encodes CDR1 SEHNR and CDR2 FQNEAQ (reference sequence).

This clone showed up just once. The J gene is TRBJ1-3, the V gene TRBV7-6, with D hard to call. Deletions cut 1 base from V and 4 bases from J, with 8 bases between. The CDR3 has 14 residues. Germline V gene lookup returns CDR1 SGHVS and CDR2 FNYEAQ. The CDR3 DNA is TGTGCCAGCAGCTTAGGAATTAAAGGAAACACCATATATTTT. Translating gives CASSLGIKGNTIYF.

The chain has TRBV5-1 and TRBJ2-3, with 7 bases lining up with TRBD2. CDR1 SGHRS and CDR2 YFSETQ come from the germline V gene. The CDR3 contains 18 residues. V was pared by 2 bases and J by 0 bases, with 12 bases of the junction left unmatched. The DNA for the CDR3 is TGCGCCAGCAGCTTTTTCCCGGTCAGCGGGGCTAGCACAGATACGCAGTATTTT. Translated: CASSFFPVSGASTDTQYF.

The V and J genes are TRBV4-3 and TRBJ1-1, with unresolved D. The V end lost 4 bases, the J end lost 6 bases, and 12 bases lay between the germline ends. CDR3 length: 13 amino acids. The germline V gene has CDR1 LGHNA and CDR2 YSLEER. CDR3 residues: CASSPSRGAEAFF. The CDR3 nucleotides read TGCGCCAGCAGCCCCAGTCGTGGAGCTGAAGCTTTCTTT.

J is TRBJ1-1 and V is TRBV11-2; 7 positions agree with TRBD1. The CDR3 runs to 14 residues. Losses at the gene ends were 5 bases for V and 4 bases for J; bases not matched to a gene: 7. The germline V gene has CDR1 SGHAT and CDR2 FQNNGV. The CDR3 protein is CASSNQGEGTEAFF. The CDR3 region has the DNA TGTGCCAGCAGCAACCAGGGGGAGGGCACTGAAGCTTTCTTT.

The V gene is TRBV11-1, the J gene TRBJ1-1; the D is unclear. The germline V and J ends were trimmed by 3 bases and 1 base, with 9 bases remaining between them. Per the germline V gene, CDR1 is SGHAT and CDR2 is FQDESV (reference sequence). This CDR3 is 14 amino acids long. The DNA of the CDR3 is TGTGCCAGCAGCTTTACTAGGACGAACACTGAAGCTTTCTTT. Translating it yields CASSFTRTNTEAFF.

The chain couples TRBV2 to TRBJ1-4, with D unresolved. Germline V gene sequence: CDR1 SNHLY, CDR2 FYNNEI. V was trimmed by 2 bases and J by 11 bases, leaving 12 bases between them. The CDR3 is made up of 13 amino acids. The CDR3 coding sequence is TGTGCCAGCAGTGAATCCGGTCCCGAGAAACTGTTTTTT. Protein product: CASSESGPEKLFF.

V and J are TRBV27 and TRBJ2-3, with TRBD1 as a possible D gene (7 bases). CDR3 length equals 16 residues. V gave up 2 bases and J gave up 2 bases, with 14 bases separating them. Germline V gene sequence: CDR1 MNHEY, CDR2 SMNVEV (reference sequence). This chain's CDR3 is CASSLRGTANTDTQYF. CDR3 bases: TGTGCCAGCAGTTTACGGGGGACAGCGAACACAGATACGCAGTATTTT.

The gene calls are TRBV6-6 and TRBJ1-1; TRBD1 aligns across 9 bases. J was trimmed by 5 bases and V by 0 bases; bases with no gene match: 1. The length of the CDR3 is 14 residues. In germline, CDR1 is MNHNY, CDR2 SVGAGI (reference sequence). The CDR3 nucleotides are TGTGCCAGCAGTTACTCGGGACAGGGAACTGAAGCTTTCTTT. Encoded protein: CASSYSGQGTEAFF.

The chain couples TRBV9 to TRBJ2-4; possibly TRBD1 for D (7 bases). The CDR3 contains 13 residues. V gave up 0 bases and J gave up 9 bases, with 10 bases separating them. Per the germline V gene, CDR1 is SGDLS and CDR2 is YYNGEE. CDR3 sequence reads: CASSVGRGAIQYF. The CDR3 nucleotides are TGTGCCAGCAGCGTAGGCAGGGGGGCCATTCAGTACTTC.

CDR3 sequence: CASGLDPWPQHF. CDR3 sequence (DNA): TGTGCTAGTGGTTTGGACCCGTGGCCCCAGCATTTT. The chain couples TRBV12-5 to TRBJ1-5, with unresolved D. Between the trimmed V and J ends, which lost 1 base and 9 bases, there was a span of 7 bases. The germline V gene has CDR1 LGHNT and CDR2 FRNRAP. The CDR3 is 12 amino acids.

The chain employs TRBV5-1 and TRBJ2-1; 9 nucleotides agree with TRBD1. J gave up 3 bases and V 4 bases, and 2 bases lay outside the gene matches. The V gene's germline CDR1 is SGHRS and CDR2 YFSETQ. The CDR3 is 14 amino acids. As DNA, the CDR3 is TGCGCCAGCAGCCGGGACAGGGTCTACAATGAGCAGTTCTTC. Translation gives CASSRDRVYNEQFF.

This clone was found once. The CDR3: CSVRLGGETQYF. CDR3 nucleotide sequence: TGCAGCGTTAGGCTAGGGGGAGAGACCCAGTACTTC. The J gene is TRBJ2-5, the V gene TRBV29-1; possible D gene TRBD1, 6 bases. The germline V and J ends were trimmed by 5 bases and 4 bases, with 11 bases remaining between them. This CDR3 region has 12 residues. CDR1 is SQVTM, CDR2 ANQGSEA, per germline.

CDR3 bases: TGTGCTAGTGGTTTGGTAAAGGGGATAGCGGGAGGGCCGTACGAGCAGTACTTC. Translated, it gives CASGLVKGIAGGPYEQYF. The V gene is TRBV12-5, the J gene TRBJ2-7; 11 bases match TRBD2. The CDR3 spans 18 residues. In germline, CDR1 is LGHNT, CDR2 FRNRAP. The junction had 11 bases not matched to a gene; V was cut back by 0 bases and J by 4 bases. Drawing the rest from reference TRBV12-5 and TRBJ2-7, the complete variable domain is DARVTQTPRHKVTEMGQEVTMRCQPILGHNTVFWYRQTMMQGLELLAYFRNRAPLDDSGMPKDRFSAEMPDATLATLKIQPSEPRDSAVYFCASGLVKGIAGGPYEQYFGPGTRLTVT.

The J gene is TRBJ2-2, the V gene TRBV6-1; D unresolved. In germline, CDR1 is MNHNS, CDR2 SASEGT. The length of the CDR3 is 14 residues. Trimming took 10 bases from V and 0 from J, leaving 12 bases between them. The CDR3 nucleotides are TGTGCCACCTTTAGGGTGACGAACACCGGGGAGCTGTTTTTT. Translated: CATFRVTNTGELFF.

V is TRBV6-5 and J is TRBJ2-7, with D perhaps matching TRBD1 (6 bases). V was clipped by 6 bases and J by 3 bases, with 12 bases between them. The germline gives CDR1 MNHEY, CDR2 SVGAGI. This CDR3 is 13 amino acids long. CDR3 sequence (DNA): TGTGCCAGCAGCTCAGTACAGGGCTACGAGCAGTACTTC. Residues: CASSSVQGYEQYF.

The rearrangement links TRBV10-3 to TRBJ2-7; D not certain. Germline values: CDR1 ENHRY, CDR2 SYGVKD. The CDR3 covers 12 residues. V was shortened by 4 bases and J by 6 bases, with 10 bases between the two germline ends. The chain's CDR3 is CAISATRSEQYF. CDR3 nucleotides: TGTGCCATCAGTGCAACCCGTAGCGAGCAGTACTTC.

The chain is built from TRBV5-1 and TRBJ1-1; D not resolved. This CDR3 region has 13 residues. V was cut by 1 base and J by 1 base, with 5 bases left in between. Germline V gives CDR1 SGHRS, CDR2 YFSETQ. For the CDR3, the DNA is TGCGCCAGCAGCTTGATCCCGAACACTGAAGCTTTCTTT. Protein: CASSLIPNTEAFF. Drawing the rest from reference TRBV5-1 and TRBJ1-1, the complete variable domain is KAGVTQTPRYLIKTRGQQVTLSCSPISGHRSVSWYQQTPGQGLQFLFEYFSETQRNKGNFPGRFSGRQFSNSRSEMNVSTLELGDSALYLCASSLIPNTEAFFGQGTRLTVV.

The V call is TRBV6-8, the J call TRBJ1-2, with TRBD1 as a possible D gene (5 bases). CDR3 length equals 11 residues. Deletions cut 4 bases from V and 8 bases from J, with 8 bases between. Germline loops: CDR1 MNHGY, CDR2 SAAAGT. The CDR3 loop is CASSLRGGYTF. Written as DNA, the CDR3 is TGTGCCAGCAGTTTAAGGGGAGGCTACACCTTC.

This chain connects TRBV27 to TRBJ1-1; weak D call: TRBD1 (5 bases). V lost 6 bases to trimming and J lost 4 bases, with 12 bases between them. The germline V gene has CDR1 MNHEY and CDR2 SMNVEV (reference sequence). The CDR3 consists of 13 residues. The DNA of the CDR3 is TGTGCCAGCAGCCCACTCGGGACCACTGAAGCTTTCTTT. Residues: CASSPLGTTEAFF.

The CDR3 spells CASSPRAEAGGTQYF. The CDR3 DNA sequence: TGCGCCAGCAGCCCCCGAGCGGAGGCGGGGGGTACGCAGTATTTT. This chain uses TRBV4-3 with TRBJ2-3; 8 bases agree with TRBD2. V trimming: 4 bases; J trimming: 8 bases; junction bases outside the gene matches: 11. The germline V gene encodes CDR1 LGHNA and CDR2 YSLEER. The CDR3 loop spans 15 amino acids.

This CDR3 is CASSSGSYDSYEQYF. The CDR3, as DNA: TGTGCCAGTTCTTCCGGGTCCTACGATTCCTACGAGCAGTACTTC. V usage is TRBV28 and J usage is TRBJ2-7; D uncertain. Germline lookup yields CDR1 MDHEN and CDR2 SYDVKM. Trimming stripped 9 bases from V and 1 base from J, with 19 bases between. The CDR3 loop spans 15 amino acids. Combining the CDR3 with reference TRBV28 and TRBJ2-7 gives the whole variable domain DVKVTQSSRYLVKRTGEKVFLECVQDMDHENMFWYRQDPGLGLRLIYFSYDVKMKEKGDIPEGYSVSREKKERFSLILESASTNQTSMYLCASSSGSYDSYEQYFGPGTRLTVT.

The CDR3 region has the DNA TGTGCCAGCAGCCAGCAGGGGGCAGACATTCAGTACTTC. It is translated as CASSQQGADIQYF. The chain has TRBV7-9 and TRBJ2-4; TRBD1 aligns across 8 bases. The CDR3 spans 13 residues. Per the germline V gene, CDR1 is SEHNR and CDR2 is FQNEAQ (reference sequence). V was clipped by 5 bases and J by 8 bases; unmatched bases: 5.

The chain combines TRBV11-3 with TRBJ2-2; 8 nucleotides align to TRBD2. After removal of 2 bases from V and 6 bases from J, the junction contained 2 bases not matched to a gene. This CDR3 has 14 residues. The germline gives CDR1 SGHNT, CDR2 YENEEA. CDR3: CASSLTGGAGELFF. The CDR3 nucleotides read TGTGCCAGCAGCTTAACGGGAGGGGCCGGGGAGCTGTTTTTT.